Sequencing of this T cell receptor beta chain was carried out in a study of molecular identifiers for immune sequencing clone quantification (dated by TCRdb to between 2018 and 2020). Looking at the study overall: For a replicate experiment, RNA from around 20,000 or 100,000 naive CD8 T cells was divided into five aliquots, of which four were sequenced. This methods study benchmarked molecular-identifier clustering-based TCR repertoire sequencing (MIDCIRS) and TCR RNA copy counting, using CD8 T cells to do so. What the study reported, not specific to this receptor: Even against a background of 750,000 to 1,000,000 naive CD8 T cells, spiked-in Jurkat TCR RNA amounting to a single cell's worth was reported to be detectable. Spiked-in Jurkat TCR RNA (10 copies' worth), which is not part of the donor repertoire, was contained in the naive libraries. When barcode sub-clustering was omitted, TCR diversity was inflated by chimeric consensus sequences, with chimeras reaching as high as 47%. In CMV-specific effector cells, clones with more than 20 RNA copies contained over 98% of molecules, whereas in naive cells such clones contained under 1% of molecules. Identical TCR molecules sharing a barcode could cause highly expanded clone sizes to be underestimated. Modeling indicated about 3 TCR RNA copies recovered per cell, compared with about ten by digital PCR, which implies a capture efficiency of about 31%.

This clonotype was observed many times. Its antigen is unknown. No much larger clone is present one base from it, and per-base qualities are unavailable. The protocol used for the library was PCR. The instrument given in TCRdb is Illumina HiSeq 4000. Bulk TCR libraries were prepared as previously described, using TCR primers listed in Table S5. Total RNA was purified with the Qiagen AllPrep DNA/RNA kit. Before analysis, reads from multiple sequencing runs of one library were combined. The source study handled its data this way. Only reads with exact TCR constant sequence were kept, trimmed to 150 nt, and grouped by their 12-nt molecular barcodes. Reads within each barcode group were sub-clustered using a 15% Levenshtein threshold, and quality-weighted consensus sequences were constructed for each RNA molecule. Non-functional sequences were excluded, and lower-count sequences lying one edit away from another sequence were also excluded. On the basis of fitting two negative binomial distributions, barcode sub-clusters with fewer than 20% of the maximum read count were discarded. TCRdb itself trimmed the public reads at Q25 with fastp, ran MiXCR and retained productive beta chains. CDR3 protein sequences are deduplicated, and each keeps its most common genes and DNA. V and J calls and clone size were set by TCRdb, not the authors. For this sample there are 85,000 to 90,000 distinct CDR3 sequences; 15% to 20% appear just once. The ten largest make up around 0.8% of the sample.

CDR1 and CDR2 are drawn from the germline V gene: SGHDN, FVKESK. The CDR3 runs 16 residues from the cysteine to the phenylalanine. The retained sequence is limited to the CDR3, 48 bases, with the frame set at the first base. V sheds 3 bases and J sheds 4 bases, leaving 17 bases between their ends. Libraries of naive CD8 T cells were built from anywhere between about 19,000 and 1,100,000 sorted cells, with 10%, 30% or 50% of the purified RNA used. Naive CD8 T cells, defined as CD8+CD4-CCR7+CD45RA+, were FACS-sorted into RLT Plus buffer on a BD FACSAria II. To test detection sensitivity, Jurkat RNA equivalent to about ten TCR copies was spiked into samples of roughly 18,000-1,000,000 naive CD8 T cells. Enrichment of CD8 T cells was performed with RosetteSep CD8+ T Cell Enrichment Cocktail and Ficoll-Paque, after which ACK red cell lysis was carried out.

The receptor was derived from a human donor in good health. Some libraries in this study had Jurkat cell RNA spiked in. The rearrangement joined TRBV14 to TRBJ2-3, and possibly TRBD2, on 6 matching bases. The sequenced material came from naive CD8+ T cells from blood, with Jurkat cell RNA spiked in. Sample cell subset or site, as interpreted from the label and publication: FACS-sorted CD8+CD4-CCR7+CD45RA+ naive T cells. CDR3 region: CASSHLRERAADTQYF. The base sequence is TGTGCCAGCAGCCATCTCCGGGAGCGGGCGGCAGATACGCAGTATTTT.